A single sample gave rise to the 26 T cell receptor beta chains below, sequenced in a study of T cells after yellow fever vaccination. TCRdb used MiXCR to reprocess the 5' RACE reads, holding one entry per CDR3 protein. The sample has under 600,000 distinct CDR3 sequences; 20% to 25% are singletons. Here the sequenced sample was PBMCs, taken approximately 20 days after the first yellow fever vaccination. The receptors were gathered from a young man who received the YFV17D yellow fever vaccine.

This clonotype was observed a few times. The chain joins TRBV24-1 to TRBJ2-7, with TRBD1 matching over 10 bases. The CDR3 is made up of 20 amino acids. Trimming cost V 7 bases and J 2 bases; bases outside gene matches: 22. Germline V lookup: CDR1 KGHDR, CDR2 SFDVKD. The CDR3: CATRSKNRSGQGLLTYEQYF. CDR3 DNA: TGTGCCACCAGAAGCAAAAATCGCTCGGGACAGGGGCTATTAACCTACGAGCAGTACTTC.

The chain links TRBV27 to TRBJ2-5; no clear D gene. Germline CDR1 reads MNHEY; CDR2 reads SMNVEV (reference sequence). This CDR3 spans 13 amino acids. V lost 4 bases and J 1 base, leaving 7 bases between the germline ends. DNA for the CDR3: TGTGCCAGCAGTTCCACCTTCCAAGAGACCCAGTACTTC. Its translation: CASSSTFQETQYF.

The sample holds a few counts of this clonotype. This chain links TRBV7-9 with TRBJ1-1, with 10 bases fitting TRBD1. CDR3 size: 16 residues. CDR1 SEHNR and CDR2 FQNEAQ come from the germline V gene (reference sequence). V shed 4 bases and J 5 bases; nucleotides not matched to a gene: 10. The CDR3 nucleotides read TGTGCCAGCAGCTCCCGACAGGGGGCGGTTTCGACTGAAGCTTTCTTT. Encoded protein: CASSSRQGAVSTEAFF.

The rearrangement links TRBV7-2 to TRBJ1-2; 10 nucleotides agree with TRBD1. J gave up 4 bases and V 5 bases, and 7 bases lay outside the gene matches. The CDR3 is made up of 15 amino acids. Per the germline V gene, CDR1 is SGHTA and CDR2 is FQGNSA. The CDR3, as DNA: TGTGCCAGCAGCCTTCGGACAGGGGGTTTCTATGGCTACACCTTC. Its protein product is CASSLRTGGFYGYTF.

This clonotype was recorded a few times. The chain carries TRBV19 and TRBJ2-5; D is unresolved. The germline gives CDR1 LNHDA, CDR2 SQIVND (reference sequence). The V and J ends lost 7 bases and 2 bases respectively, with 11 bases between them. The CDR3 length is 13 residues. The CDR3 DNA is TGTGCCAGTAACGGGCAGATACAAGAGACCCAGTACTTC. Protein sequence: CASNGQIQETQYF.

The chain uses TRBV12-3 or TRBV12-4 and TRBJ2-1; weak D call: TRBD1 (6 bases). The CDR3 spans 12 residues. The V end lost 7 bases, the J end lost 15 bases, and 19 bases lay between the germline ends. The CDR3 coding sequence is TGTGCCAGCACCAATGAGGGGACAAGCCTGTTCTTC. Translated, it gives CASTNEGTSLFF.

The V gene is TRBV6-5, the J gene TRBJ2-2; a weak D match, TRBD2 (5 bases). Germline V gene data show CDR1 as MNHEY and CDR2 as SVGAGI. There are 14 residues in the CDR3. V lost 0 bases and J 7 bases, leaving 9 bases between the germline ends. CDR3 DNA sequence: TGTGCCAGCAGTTACTCGGATAGCGTCGGGGAGCTGTTTTTT. This sequence encodes CASSYSDSVGELFF.

J is TRBJ1-5 and V is TRBV19; TRBD1 matches 7 bases. The germline gives CDR1 LNHDA, CDR2 SQIVND (reference sequence). This CDR3 spans 13 amino acids. The trim removed 7 bases at V and 5 bases at J, leaving 5 bases unmatched. CDR3 sequence (DNA): TGTGCCAGTACTCCAGACAGGGATCAGCCCCAGCATTTT. Translated: CASTPDRDQPQHF. The full variable domain, rest sourced from reference TRBV19 and TRBJ1-5, is DGGITQSPKYLFRKEGQNVTLSCEQNLNHDAMYWYRQDPGQGLRLIYYSQIVNDFQKGDIAEGYSVSREKKESFPLTVTSAQKNPTAFYLCASTPDRDQPQHFGDGTRLSIL.

This chain links TRBV9 with TRBJ2-1, with 8 bases identical to TRBD1. The CDR3 is 15 amino acids. The germline V gene has CDR1 SGDLS and CDR2 YYNGEE. V lost 7 bases to trimming and J lost 0 bases; unmatched junction nucleotides: 6. CDR3 nucleotide sequence: TGTGCCAGCGGGGTCGGACAGGGCTCCTACAATGAGCAGTTCTTC. Amino acids: CASGVGQGSYNEQFF.

CDR3 bases: TGTGCCAGCAGCTCATACAGGGACTCCTACGAGCAGTACTTC. Protein: CASSSYRDSYEQYF. J is TRBJ2-7 and V is TRBV7-2; TRBD1 is a possible D gene (6 bases). The CDR3 has 14 amino acids. Germline CDR1 is SGHTA and CDR2 is FQGNSA. Trimming stripped 4 bases from V and 0 bases from J, with 10 bases between.

The chain uses TRBV28 and TRBJ2-7; no clear D gene. Germline loops: CDR1 MDHEN, CDR2 SYDVKM. There are 14 residues in the CDR3. V lost 3 bases to trimming and J lost 4 bases, with 13 bases between them. CDR3 protein: CASSFYWEPYEQYV. In nucleotides, the CDR3 is TGTGCCAGCAGTTTCTACTGGGAACCATACGAGCAGTACGTC.

The chain recombines TRBV27 with TRBJ1-5; D not resolved. The germline CDR1 and CDR2 sequences are MNHEY and SMNVEV (reference sequence). V was shortened by 6 bases and J by 5 bases, with 11 bases between the two germline ends. This CDR3 has 13 amino acids. The CDR3 is CASRATLDQPQHF. The CDR3 DNA follows: TGTGCCAGCAGGGCGACACTGGATCAGCCCCAGCATTTT.

This clonotype was counted between two and nine times. This chain links TRBV5-1 with TRBJ2-5; D possibly uses TRBD1 or TRBD2 (6 bases each). CDR1 SGHRS and CDR2 YFSETQ come from the germline V gene. CDR3 length equals 15 residues. V was clipped by 3 bases and J by 3 bases, with 15 bases between them. The CDR3 bases are TGCGCCAGCAGCTCGGGGGCCCTAGAGGAAGAGACCCAGTACTTC. This translates into CASSSGALEEETQYF.

The chain combines TRBV20-1 with TRBJ2-7; D may be TRBD1 (5 bases). The CDR3 covers 13 residues. V was cut by 3 bases and J by 6 bases, with 15 bases left in between. Germline-derived CDR1 and CDR2 are DFQATT and SNEGSKA (reference sequence). The DNA of the CDR3 is TGCAGTGCTAGCTCATGGGGCCGCGGCGAGCAGTACGTC. Protein sequence: CSASSWGRGEQYV.

This clonotype was seen repeatedly, ten times or more. The junction and the germline gene differ at one end; a read error may be behind it. The chain couples TRBV7-9 to TRBJ2-1; D tentatively reads TRBD1 or TRBD2 (5 bases each). CDR1 and CDR2 (germline): SEHNR, FQNEAQ (reference sequence). The CDR3 sequence is 11 residues long. The CDR3 loop is CASSLAHLGVF. CDR3 nucleotides: TGTGCCAGCAGCCTGGCCCACCTGGGGGTCTTC. Full variable domain (rest looked up from reference TRBV7-9 and TRBJ2-1): DTGVSQNPRHKITKRGQNVTFRCDPISEHNRLYWYRQTLGQGPEFLTYFQNEAQLEKSRLLSDRFSAERPKGSFSTLEIQRTEQGDSAMYLCASSLAHLGVFGPGTRLTVL.

The chain links TRBV10-1 to TRBJ2-3, with D unresolved. Germline values: CDR1 WNHNN, CDR2 SYGVQD (reference sequence). V was pared by 2 bases and J by 4 bases, with 7 bases between. This CDR3 is built from 13 residues. The CDR3 nucleotides read TGCGCCAGCAGTGAGAGGGTTCCAGATACGCAGTATTTT. It is translated as CASSERVPDTQYF.

V is TRBV5-1 and J is TRBJ2-3; no reliable D call. Germline values: CDR1 SGHRS, CDR2 YFSETQ. Between the trimmed V and J ends, which lost 0 bases and 0 bases, there was a span of 8 bases. This CDR3 is 15 amino acids long. CDR3: CASSLERASTDTQYF. The CDR3 region has the DNA TGCGCCAGCAGCTTGGAACGGGCTAGCACAGATACGCAGTATTTT.

This clonotype was seen a few times. The V and J genes are TRBV21-1 and TRBJ2-3. TRBV21-1 is tagged as a pseudogene. This CDR3 region has 16 residues. As DNA, the CDR3 is TGTGCCAGCAGCAGTTTGATAATCCACAACACAGATACGCAGTATTTT. Translation gives CASSSLIIHNTDTQYF.

Only a few counts were recorded for this clonotype. The chain has TRBV7-3 and TRBJ2-2, with no clear D. This CDR3 is 14 amino acids long. Germline V lookup: CDR1 SGHTA, CDR2 FQGTGA. V dropped 5 bases and J dropped 4 bases, with 11 bases sitting between them. CDR3 residues: CASSPKWSTGELFF. CDR3 sequence (DNA): TGTGCCAGCAGCCCGAAATGGAGCACCGGGGAGCTGTTTTTT.

The table lists this clonotype with many counts. An end of the junction does not agree with germline; a read error may underlie this. The V call is TRBV5-1, the J call TRBJ1-3; D may be TRBD1 (5 bases). CDR1 SGHRS and CDR2 YFSETQ come from the germline V gene. There are 14 residues in the CDR3. CDR3 coding DNA: TGTGCCAGCAGCCCAGGGACTGCTGGAAACACCATATATTTT. Its protein product is CASSPGTAGNTIYF.

This clonotype has only a few counts. This chain uses TRBV5-1 with TRBJ1-6; D ambiguous. The CDR3 loop spans 14 amino acids. Germline V gene sequence: CDR1 SGHRS, CDR2 YFSETQ. With 0 bases removed from V and 8 bases from J, the gap between germline ends came to 9 bases. The CDR3 reads CASSLDGPHSPLHF. The CDR3 region has the DNA TGCGCCAGCAGCTTGGACGGCCCGCATTCACCCCTCCACTTT.

CDR3 DNA sequence: TGTGCCAGCAGTTTAGGCCCCCTGGGAGAGACCCAGTACTTC. It encodes CASSLGPLGETQYF. The V and J genes are TRBV12-3 or TRBV12-4 and TRBJ2-5; D is unresolved. The CDR3 sequence is 14 residues long. V gave up 1 base and J gave up 4 bases, with 10 bases separating them.

In regard to this clonotype: A much bigger clone sits one base away, suggesting this may be a read error. The V gene is TRBV28, the J gene TRBJ2-7; 8 bases align to TRBD1. The V segment lost 4 bases and the J segment 0 bases; nucleotides outside the gene matches: 5. Germline CDR1 reads MDHEN; CDR2 reads SYDVKM. The CDR3 has 15 amino acids. CDR3 sequence reads: CASSSRTGSSYEQYV. For the CDR3, the DNA is TGTGCCAGCAGTTCCCGGACAGGGAGCTCCTACGAGCAGTACGTC.

This clonotype was detected a few times. CDR3 in amino acids: CASSLRLRGSTDTQYF. The CDR3 coding sequence is TGTGCCAGCAGCTTGAGGTTACGGGGAAGCACAGATACGCAGTATTTT. The rearrangement joins TRBV5-4 to TRBJ2-3, with a possible D match to TRBD2 (5 bases). The V end lost 1 base, the J end lost 0 bases, and 12 bases lay between the germline ends. CDR1 SGHNT and CDR2 YYREEE come from the germline V gene (reference sequence). The CDR3 covers 16 residues.

The chain has TRBV7-8 and TRBJ1-4; D is unclear. The germline V gene has CDR1 SGHVS and CDR2 FQNEAQ. The V and J ends lost 5 bases and 4 bases respectively, with 14 bases between them. This CDR3 has 15 amino acids. The DNA for the CDR3 is TGTGCCAGCAGCCAAGGTCCGGAAAGTAATGAAAAACTGTTTTTT. Translation: CASSQGPESNEKLFF.

This clonotype was seen only a few times. V usage is TRBV28 and J usage is TRBJ1-1; D remains unclear. The CDR3 is made up of 15 amino acids. Germline CDR1 reads MDHEN; CDR2 reads SYDVKM. V lost 7 bases, J lost 0 bases, and 15 bases lay in between. The CDR3, as DNA: TGTGCCAGCATGCCTAGGTCCCCATTGAACACTGAAGCTTTCTTT. This encodes CASMPRSPLNTEAFF. The whole variable domain, filled in from reference TRBV28 and TRBJ1-1, reads DVKVTQSSRYLVKRTGEKVFLECVQDMDHENMFWYRQDPGLGLRLIYFSYDVKMKEKGDIPEGYSVSREKKERFSLILESASTNQTSMYLCASMPRSPLNTEAFFGQGTRLTVV.